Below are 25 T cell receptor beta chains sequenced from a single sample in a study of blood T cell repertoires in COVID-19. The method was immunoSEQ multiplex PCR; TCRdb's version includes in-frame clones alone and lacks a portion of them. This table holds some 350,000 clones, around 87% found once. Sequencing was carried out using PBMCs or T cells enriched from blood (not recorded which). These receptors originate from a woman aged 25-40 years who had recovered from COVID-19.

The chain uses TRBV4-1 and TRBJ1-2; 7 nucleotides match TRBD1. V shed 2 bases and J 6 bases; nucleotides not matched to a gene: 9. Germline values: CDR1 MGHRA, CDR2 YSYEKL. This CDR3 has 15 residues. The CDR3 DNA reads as TGCGCCAGCAGCCAACCTAACAGGGGAACGAATGGCTACACCTTC. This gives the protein CASSQPNRGTNGYTF.

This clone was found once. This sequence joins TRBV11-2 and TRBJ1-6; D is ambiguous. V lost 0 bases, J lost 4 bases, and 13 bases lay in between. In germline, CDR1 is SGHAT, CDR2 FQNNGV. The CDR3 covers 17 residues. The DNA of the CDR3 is TGTGCCAGCAGCTTAGAGGACTCTCCCTTATATAATTCACCCCTCCACTTT. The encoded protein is CASSLEDSPLYNSPLHF.

CDR3 nucleotides: TGCAGCGCTGGTCCCGGGACAGGGGCTGGCTACACCTTC. Its translation: CSAGPGTGAGYTF. The chain joins TRBV29-1 to TRBJ1-2; TRBD1 matches at 10 bases. Per the germline V gene, CDR1 is SQVTM and CDR2 is ANQGSEA. The V segment lost 7 bases and the J segment 7 bases; nucleotides outside the gene matches: 9. CDR3 length equals 13 residues.

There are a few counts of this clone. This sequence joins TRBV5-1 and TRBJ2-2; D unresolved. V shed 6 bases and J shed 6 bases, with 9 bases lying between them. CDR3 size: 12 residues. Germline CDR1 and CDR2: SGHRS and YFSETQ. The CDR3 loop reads CASKPEPGELFF. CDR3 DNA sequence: TGCGCCAGCAAACCTGAGCCCGGGGAGCTGTTTTTT.

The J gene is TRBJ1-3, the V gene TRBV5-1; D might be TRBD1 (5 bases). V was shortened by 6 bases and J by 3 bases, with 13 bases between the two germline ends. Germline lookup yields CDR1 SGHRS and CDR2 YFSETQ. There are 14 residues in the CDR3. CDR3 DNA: TGCGCCAGCACCTCAGGGTATGGTGGAAACACCATATATTTT. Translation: CASTSGYGGNTIYF. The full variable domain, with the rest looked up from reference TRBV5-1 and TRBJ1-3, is KAGVTQTPRYLIKTRGQQVTLSCSPISGHRSVSWYQQTPGQGLQFLFEYFSETQRNKGNFPGRFSGRQFSNSRSEMNVSTLELGDSALYLCASTSGYGGNTIYFGEGSWLTVV.

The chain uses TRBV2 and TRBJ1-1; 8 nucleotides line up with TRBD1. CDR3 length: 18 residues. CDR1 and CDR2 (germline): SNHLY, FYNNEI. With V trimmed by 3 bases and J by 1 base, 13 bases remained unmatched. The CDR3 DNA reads TGTGCCAGCAGTGAGCGACAGGGGCCGGTAAGGAGGAACACTGAAGCTTTCTTT. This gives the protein CASSERQGPVRRNTEAFF.

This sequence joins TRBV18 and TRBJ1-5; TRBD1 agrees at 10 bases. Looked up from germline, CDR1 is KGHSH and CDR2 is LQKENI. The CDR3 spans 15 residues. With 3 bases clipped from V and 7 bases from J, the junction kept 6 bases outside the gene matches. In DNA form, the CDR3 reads TGTGCCAGCTCACCGCGGACAGGGGGGGAACAGCCCCAGCATTTT. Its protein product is CASSPRTGGEQPQHF. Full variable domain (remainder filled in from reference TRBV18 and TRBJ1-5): NAGVMQNPRHLVRRRGQEARLRCSPMKGHSHVYWYRQLPEEGLKFMVYLQKENIIDESGMPKERFSAEFPKEGPSILRIQQVVRGDSAAYFCASSPRTGGEQPQHFGDGTRLSIL.

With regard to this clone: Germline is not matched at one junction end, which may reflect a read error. Here the CDR3 reads CASSLAIGRGLIF. For the CDR3, the DNA is TGTGCCAGCAGCTTAGCCATCGGGCGGGGTCTGATCTTC. This sequence joins TRBV7-2 and TRBJ2-1; a weak D match, TRBD2 (6 bases). The CDR3 is 13 residues long. The V gene's germline CDR1 is SGHTA and CDR2 FQGNSA.

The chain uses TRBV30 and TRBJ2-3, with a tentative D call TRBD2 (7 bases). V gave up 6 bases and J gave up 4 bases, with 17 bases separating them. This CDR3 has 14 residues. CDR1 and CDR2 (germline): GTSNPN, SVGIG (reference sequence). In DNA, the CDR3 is TGTGCCTGCCCGGTGGGGGGGCTTGCAGATACGCAGTATTTT. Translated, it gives CACPVGGLADTQYF.

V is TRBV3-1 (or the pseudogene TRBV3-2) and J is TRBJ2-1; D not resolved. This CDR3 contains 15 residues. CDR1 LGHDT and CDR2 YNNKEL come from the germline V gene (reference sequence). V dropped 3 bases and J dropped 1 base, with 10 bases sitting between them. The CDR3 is CASSQFPGSYNEQFF. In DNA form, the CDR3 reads TGTGCCAGCAGCCAGTTCCCCGGGTCCTACAATGAGCAGTTCTTC.

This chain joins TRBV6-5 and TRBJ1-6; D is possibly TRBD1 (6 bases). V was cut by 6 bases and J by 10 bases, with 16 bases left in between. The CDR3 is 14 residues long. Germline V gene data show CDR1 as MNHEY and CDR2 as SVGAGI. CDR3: CASSSTGQISPLHF. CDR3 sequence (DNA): TGTGCCAGCAGCTCGACAGGACAGATCTCACCCCTCCACTTT.

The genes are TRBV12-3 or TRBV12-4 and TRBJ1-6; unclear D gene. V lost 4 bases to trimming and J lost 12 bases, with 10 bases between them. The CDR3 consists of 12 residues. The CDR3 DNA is TGTGCCAGCAGTTCAACCGAGAGACCCCTCCACTTT. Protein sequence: CASSSTERPLHF.

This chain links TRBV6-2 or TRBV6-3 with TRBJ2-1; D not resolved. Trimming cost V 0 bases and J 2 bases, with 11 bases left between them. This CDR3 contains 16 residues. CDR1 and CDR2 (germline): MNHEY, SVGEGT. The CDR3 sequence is CASSYSASHPYNEQFF. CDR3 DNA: TGTGCCAGCAGTTACTCGGCTAGTCATCCCTACAATGAGCAGTTCTTC.

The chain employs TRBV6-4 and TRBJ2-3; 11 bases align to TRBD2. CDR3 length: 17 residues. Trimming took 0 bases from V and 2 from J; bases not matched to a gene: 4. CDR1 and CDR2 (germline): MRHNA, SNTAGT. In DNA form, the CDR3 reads TGTGCCAGCAGTGACTCATTACTAGCGGGGGACACAGATACGCAGTATTTT. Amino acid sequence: CASSDSLLAGDTDTQYF.

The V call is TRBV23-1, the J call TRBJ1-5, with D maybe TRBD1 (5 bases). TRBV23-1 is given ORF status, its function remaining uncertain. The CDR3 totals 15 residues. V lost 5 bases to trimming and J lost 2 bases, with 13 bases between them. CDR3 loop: CASSFGARGNQPQHF. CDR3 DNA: TGCGCCAGCAGTTTTGGGGCCAGGGGCAATCAGCCCCAGCATTTT.

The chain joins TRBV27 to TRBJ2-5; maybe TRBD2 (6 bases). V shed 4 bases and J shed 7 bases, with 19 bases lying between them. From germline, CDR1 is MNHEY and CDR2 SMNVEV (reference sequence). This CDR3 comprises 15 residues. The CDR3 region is CASSSTGGLLGTQYF. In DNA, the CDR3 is TGTGCCAGCAGTTCAACCGGGGGACTTCTCGGGACCCAGTACTTC.

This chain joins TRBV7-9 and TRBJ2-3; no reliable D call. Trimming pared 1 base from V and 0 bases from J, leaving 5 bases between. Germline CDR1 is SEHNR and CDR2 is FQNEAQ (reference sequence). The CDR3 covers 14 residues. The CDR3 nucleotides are TGTGCCAGCAGCTTAGTCCGGAGCACAGATACGCAGTATTTT. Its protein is CASSLVRSTDTQYF.

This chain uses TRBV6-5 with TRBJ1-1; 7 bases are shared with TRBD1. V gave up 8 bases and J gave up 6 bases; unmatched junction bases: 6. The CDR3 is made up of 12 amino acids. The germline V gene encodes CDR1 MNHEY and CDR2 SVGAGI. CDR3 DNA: TGTGCCAGCGCGGGACAGAAGTCTGAAGCTTTCTTT. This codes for CASAGQKSEAFF.

CDR3 bases: TGCGCCAGCGCGGGGGCGGAAGGAAACACCATATATTTT. Translated, it gives CASAGAEGNTIYF. The genes are TRBV5-1 and TRBJ1-3, with D perhaps TRBD1 (6 bases). Germline V gene lookup returns CDR1 SGHRS and CDR2 YFSETQ. The CDR3 extends over 13 amino acids. V lost 7 bases, J lost 4 bases, and 12 bases lay in between. The whole variable domain, remainder taken from reference TRBV5-1 and TRBJ1-3, is KAGVTQTPRYLIKTRGQQVTLSCSPISGHRSVSWYQQTPGQGLQFLFEYFSETQRNKGNFPGRFSGRQFSNSRSEMNVSTLELGDSALYLCASAGAEGNTIYFGEGSWLTVV.

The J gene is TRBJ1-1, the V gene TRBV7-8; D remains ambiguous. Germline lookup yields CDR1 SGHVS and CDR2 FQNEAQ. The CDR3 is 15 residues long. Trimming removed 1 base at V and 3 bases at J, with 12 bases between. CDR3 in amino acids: CASSLGVQDYTEAFF. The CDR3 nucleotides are TGTGCCAGCAGCTTAGGGGTCCAGGATTACACTGAAGCTTTCTTT.

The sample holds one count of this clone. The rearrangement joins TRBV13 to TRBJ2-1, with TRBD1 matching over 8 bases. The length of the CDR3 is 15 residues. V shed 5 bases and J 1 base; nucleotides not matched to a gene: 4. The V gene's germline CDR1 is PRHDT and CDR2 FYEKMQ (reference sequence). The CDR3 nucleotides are TGTGCCAGCAGCATCCGGACAGGGTCCTACAATGAGCAGTTCTTC. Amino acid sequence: CASSIRTGSYNEQFF.

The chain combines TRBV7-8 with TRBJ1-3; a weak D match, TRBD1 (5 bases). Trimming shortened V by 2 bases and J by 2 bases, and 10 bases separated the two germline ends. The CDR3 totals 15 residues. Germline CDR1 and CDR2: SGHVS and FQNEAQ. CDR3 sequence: CASSLTGTPGNTIYF. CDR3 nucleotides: TGTGCCAGCAGCTTAACGGGGACTCCTGGAAACACCATATATTTT.

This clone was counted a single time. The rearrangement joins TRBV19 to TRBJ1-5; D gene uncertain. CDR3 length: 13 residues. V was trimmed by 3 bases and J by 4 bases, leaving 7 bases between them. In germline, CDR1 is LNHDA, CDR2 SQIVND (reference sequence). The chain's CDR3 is CASSMTRNQPQHF. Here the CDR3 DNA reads TGTGCCAGTAGTATGACTCGAAATCAGCCCCAGCATTTT.

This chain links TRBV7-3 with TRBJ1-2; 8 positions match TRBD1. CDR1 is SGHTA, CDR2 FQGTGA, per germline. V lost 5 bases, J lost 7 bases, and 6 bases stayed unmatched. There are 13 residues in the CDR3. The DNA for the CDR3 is TGTGCCAGCAGCCCCAATACAGGGGGTGGCTACACCTTC. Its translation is CASSPNTGGGYTF.

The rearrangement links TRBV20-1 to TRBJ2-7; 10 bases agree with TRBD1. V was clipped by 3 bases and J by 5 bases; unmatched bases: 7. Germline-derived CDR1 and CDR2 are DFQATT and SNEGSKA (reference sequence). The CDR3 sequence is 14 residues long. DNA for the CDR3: TGCAGTGCTAGTAGGCCGGGACAGGGGAACGAGCAGTACTTC. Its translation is CSASRPGQGNEQYF.